This T cell receptor (beta chain) comes out of a study of blood T cells in healthy people across ages. This clonotype was seen only a few times. Its cognate antigen is unknown. Using a J-beta primer mix together with a sample-barcoded 5' primer, a second PCR was run for roughly 6 to 11 cycles. No fewer than 2.5 million CDR3-containing paired-end reads came from each sample. TCRdb re-called the 5' RACE reads with MiXCR, one entry per CDR3 protein. The sample shows about 1.4 million distinct CDR3 sequences, almost 60% of them seen only once. Germline V gene data show CDR1 as SNHLY and CDR2 as FYNNEI. Trimming removed 6 bases from V and 1 base from J, with 18 bases in between. The CDR3 spans 16 residues. Researchers isolated at least 7 million PBMCs per sample. Whole-study findings and limits: While age rose, TCR beta diversity per million T cells dropped in a roughly linear way.

This receptor was obtained from a man aged 18 to 29 in good health. Sequencing was performed on blood. The chain has TRBV2 and TRBJ2-5; D remains unclear. The chain's CDR3 is CASRSSTGPRQETQYF. The CDR3 coding sequence is TGTGCCAGCAGAAGTAGTACCGGGCCCCGCCAAGAGACCCAGTACTTC.